A single T cell receptor (beta chain) is shown here with its context. The sample is drawn from a study of blood T cell repertoires in COVID-19. Study at large: Acute and convalescent COVID-19 samples came from the United States, Italy and Spain. PBMCs, B-cell-depleted T cells, or T cells provided the cDNA or gDNA that made up the material.

Trimming at V came to 5 bases and at J to 5 bases, leaving 8 bases not matched to a gene. Per the germline V gene, CDR1 is LNHDA and CDR2 is SQIVND (reference sequence). The CDR3 spans 16 residues. Authors' data handling: Reference gene primer amplification yielded estimated nucleated cell counts. Clones were sequenced by immunoSEQ multiplex PCR, and TCRdb holds only the in-frame ones, with some missing. V and J calls and clone size are copied from that table; D and trimming were computed from the DNA. This table holds roughly 250,000 clones, about 87% found once. This chain links TRBV19 with TRBJ2-5, with TRBD2 identical over 13 bases. Sequenced sample: peripheral blood. The clonotype originates from a woman between 45 and 65 years old with acute or convalescent COVID-19. The CDR3 loop is CASSVAGTSGMETQYF. CDR3 in DNA: TGTGCCAGTAGTGTAGCAGGGACTAGCGGGATGGAGACCCAGTACTTC.